The present TCR beta chain was sequenced within a study of T-cell reconstitution after alpha-beta-depleted transplantation in children. Only a few counts were recorded for this clonotype. What it binds is unknown. Unique molecular identifiers were incorporated into the prepared TCRbeta library. TCRdb re-called the PCR reads through MiXCR, storing one row per CDR3 protein. This sample carries over 150,000 distinct CDR3 sequences, about 6% of them seen once, and the ten largest clones take roughly 4.7%. Study findings and constraints: The main origin of T-cell counts and diversity one year after transplant was newly produced T cells. Some patients showed high day-60 TCRbeta diversity, which derived from surviving recipient T cells and thymic progenitors. In patients about two months after transplant, alpha-beta T cells reportedly arose from several hundred expanded graft clones.

Trimming stripped 0 bases from V and 0 bases from J, with 6 bases between. Germline V CDR1 and CDR2: MNHEY, SVGEGT. The CDR3 extends over 15 amino acids. The sequenced sample was PBMCs, obtained before TCRalphabeta/CD19-depleted stem cell transplant. This chain links TRBV6-2 or TRBV6-3 with TRBJ1-5; D is uncertain. This sequence was found in a girl under three years old with combined immunodeficiency, due to receive a stem cell transplant. The CDR3 DNA is TGTGCCAGCAGTTACTCGACCGATAGCAATCAGCCCCAGCATTTT. Protein product: CASSYSTDSNQPQHF.